Below, 14 T cell receptor beta chains from the same sample are listed, as sequenced in a study of cytomegalovirus exposure and HLA in healthy donors. Primers: 60 Vbeta forward and 13 Jbeta reverse. TCRdb's table, derived via immunoSEQ multiplex PCR, lists solely in-frame clones and lacks some. The sample holds approximately 45,000 clones. The sample taken for sequencing was PBMCs. The receptors were sampled from a male donor in good health and CMV-seronegative.

This rearrangement joins TRBV5-1 to TRBJ2-6, with D perhaps matching TRBD2 (5 bases). The CDR3 contains 14 residues. V dropped 6 bases and J dropped 4 bases, with 11 bases sitting between them. The germline V gene has CDR1 SGHRS and CDR2 YFSETQ. As DNA, the CDR3 is TGCGCCAGCACCCCGGGGTCCGGGGCCAACGTCCTGACTTTC. This sequence encodes CASTPGSGANVLTF.

The rearrangement joins TRBV4-1 to TRBJ2-5; TRBD2 is a possible D gene (6 bases). The CDR3 loop spans 15 amino acids. Trimming shortened V by 1 base and J by 5 bases, and 14 bases separated the two germline ends. CDR1 is MGHRA and CDR2 is YSYEKL in the germline V gene. Written as DNA, the CDR3 is TGCGCCAGCAGCCAAGGCCGGGGGAAGTCGGAGACCCAGTACTTC. Protein sequence: CASSQGRGKSETQYF.

The chain carries TRBV12-2 and TRBJ1-4; TRBD1, the table's D call, lacks a check against the DNA. TRBV12-2 constitutes a pseudogene. This CDR3 is built from 12 residues. The CDR3 DNA reads as TGTGCAAGTCGCTTAGAAAGGGGAAAACTGTTTTTT. Encoded protein: CASRLERGKLFF.

The chain is built from TRBV7-8 and TRBJ2-2, with TRBD1 matching over 8 bases. Germline loops: CDR1 SGHVS, CDR2 FQNEAQ. The CDR3 loop spans 17 amino acids. With V trimmed by 3 bases and J by 1 base, 7 bases remained unmatched. This chain's CDR3 is CASSFRTQGGNTGELFF. Here the CDR3 DNA reads TGTGCCAGCAGCTTCCGCACACAGGGGGGGAACACCGGGGAGCTGTTTTTT.

The chain recombines TRBV27 with TRBJ2-1; a weak D match, TRBD1 (6 bases). CDR3 length: 12 amino acids. Germline CDR1 and CDR2: MNHEY and SMNVEV (reference sequence). V was cut by 6 bases and J by 7 bases, with 10 bases left in between. DNA for the CDR3: TGTGCCAGCAGAGGACAGTCGAATGAGCAGTTCTTC. Its protein is CASRGQSNEQFF.

CDR3 amino acids: CSVSTGTGTETQYF. The CDR3 region has the DNA TGCAGCGTTAGTACCGGGACAGGGACAGAGACCCAGTACTTC. The V gene is TRBV29-1, the J gene TRBJ2-5; 9 bases match TRBD1. CDR3 length: 14 amino acids. V was pared by 5 bases and J by 4 bases, with 8 bases of the junction left unmatched. Germline values: CDR1 SQVTM, CDR2 ANQGSEA. Drawing the rest from reference TRBV29-1 and TRBJ2-5, the complete variable domain is SAVISQKPSRDICQRGTSLTIQCQVDSQVTMMFWYRQQPGQSLTLIATANQGSEATYESGFVIDKFPISRPNLTFSTLTVSNMSPEDSSIYLCSVSTGTGTETQYFGPGTRLLVL.

The chain links TRBV6-5 to TRBJ1-5; D ambiguous. Germline CDR1 reads MNHEY; CDR2 reads SVGAGI. V was pared by 2 bases and J by 9 bases, with 11 bases between. The CDR3 covers 13 residues. CDR3 protein: CASSYDTSGPQHF. The CDR3 bases are TGTGCCAGCAGTTACGACACCTCTGGGCCCCAGCATTTT.

The chain links TRBV7-7 to TRBJ2-5; either TRBD1 or TRBD2 may fit D (5 bases each). CDR1 SSHAT and CDR2 FNYEAQ come from the germline V gene (reference sequence). The germline V and J ends were trimmed by 5 bases and 5 bases, with 12 bases remaining between them. This CDR3 region has 13 residues. The CDR3 region is CASSLGVAETQYF. CDR3 DNA: TGTGCCAGCAGCCTAGGGGTAGCGGAGACCCAGTACTTC.

This chain links TRBV7-9 with TRBJ1-2; 7 nucleotides agree with TRBD1. CDR1 and CDR2 (germline): SEHNR, FQNEAQ (reference sequence). V lost 6 bases to trimming and J lost 2 bases; unmatched junction nucleotides: 6. CDR3 length equals 14 residues. The CDR3 sequence: CASSLETGNYGYTF. The DNA for the CDR3 is TGTGCCAGCAGTCTCGAGACAGGGAACTATGGCTACACCTTC.

The J gene is TRBJ1-5, the V gene TRBV2; tentative D call: TRBD1 (6 bases). The CDR3 covers 15 residues. Germline V gene sequence: CDR1 SNHLY, CDR2 FYNNEI. V lost 6 bases and J 9 bases, leaving 21 bases between the germline ends. CDR3 residues: CASRPRTAPDSPQHF. As DNA, the CDR3 is TGTGCCAGCAGACCCAGGACAGCCCCAGACTCGCCCCAGCATTTT.

The rearrangement links TRBV7-2 to TRBJ2-5; tentative D call: TRBD2 (6 bases). The germline gives CDR1 SGHTA, CDR2 FQGNSA. This CDR3 has 15 residues. Trimming left V 3 bases short and J 7 bases short, with 18 bases between. The DNA for the CDR3 is TGTGCCAGCAGCTTCGAGTTTTCCGGGAGTGGGACCCAGTACTTC. As protein: CASSFEFSGSGTQYF.

This rearrangement joins TRBV7-9 to TRBJ2-7; TRBD2 agrees at 7 bases. The V and J ends lost 5 bases and 6 bases, in that order; junction bases with no gene match: 10. This CDR3 has 14 amino acids. CDR1 and CDR2 (germline): SEHNR, FQNEAQ (reference sequence). DNA of the CDR3: TGTGCCAGCAGCCCGGAGGGAGGGCCGTTCGAGCAGTACTTC. Translation: CASSPEGGPFEQYF.

The chain links TRBV27 to TRBJ1-4; tentative D call: TRBD1 (6 bases). The CDR3 has 14 amino acids. V was cut by 3 bases and J by 4 bases, with 9 bases left in between. Germline V lookup: CDR1 MNHEY, CDR2 SMNVEV (reference sequence). This CDR3 reads CASSFIQGNEKLFF. The DNA for the CDR3 is TGTGCCAGCAGTTTCATACAGGGTAATGAAAAACTGTTTTTT.

V usage is TRBV7-9 and J usage is TRBJ2-3; the match to TRBD2 covers 9 bases. The germline V gene encodes CDR1 SEHNR and CDR2 FQNEAQ (reference sequence). Losses at the gene ends were 4 bases for V and 2 bases for J; bases not matched to a gene: 4. This CDR3 region has 15 residues. The CDR3 spells CASSYSSGDTDTQYF. CDR3 nucleotides: TGTGCCAGCAGCTACTCTAGCGGGGACACAGATACGCAGTATTTT.